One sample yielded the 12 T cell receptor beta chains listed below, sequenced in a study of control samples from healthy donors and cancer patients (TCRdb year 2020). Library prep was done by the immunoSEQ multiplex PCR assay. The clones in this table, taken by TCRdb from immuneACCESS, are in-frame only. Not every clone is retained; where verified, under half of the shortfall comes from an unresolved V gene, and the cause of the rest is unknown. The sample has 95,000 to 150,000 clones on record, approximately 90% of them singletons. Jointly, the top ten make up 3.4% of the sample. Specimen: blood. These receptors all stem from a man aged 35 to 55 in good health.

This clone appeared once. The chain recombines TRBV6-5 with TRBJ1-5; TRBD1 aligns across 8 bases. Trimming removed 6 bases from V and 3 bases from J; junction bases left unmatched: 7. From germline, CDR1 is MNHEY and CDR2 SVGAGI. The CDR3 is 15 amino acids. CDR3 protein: CASRPGTGLNQPQHF. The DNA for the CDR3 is TGTGCCAGCAGACCCGGGACAGGCCTCAATCAGCCCCAGCATTTT.

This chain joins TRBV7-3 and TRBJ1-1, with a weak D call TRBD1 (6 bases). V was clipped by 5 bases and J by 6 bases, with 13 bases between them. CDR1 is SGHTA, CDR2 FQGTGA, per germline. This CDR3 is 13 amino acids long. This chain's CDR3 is CASSTTGAAEAFF. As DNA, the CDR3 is TGTGCCAGCAGCACGACAGGCGCCGCTGAAGCTTTCTTT. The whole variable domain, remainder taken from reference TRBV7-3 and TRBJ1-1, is GAGVSQTPSNKVTEKGKYVELRCDPISGHTALYWYRQSLGQGPEFLIYFQGTGAADDSGLPNDRFFAVRPEGSVSTLKIQRTERGDSAVYLCASSTTGAAEAFFGQGTRLTVV.

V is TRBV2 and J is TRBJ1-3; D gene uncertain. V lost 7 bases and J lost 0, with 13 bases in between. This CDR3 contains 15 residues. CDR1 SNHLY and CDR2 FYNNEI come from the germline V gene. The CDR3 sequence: CASTSDMSSGNTIYF. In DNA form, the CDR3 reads TGTGCCAGCACCTCCGACATGAGCTCTGGAAACACCATATATTTT.

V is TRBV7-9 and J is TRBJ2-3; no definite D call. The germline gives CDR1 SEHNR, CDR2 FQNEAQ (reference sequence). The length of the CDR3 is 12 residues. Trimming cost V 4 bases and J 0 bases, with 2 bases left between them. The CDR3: CASSSSTDTQYF. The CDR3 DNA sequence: TGTGCCAGCAGCTCGAGCACAGATACGCAGTATTTT.

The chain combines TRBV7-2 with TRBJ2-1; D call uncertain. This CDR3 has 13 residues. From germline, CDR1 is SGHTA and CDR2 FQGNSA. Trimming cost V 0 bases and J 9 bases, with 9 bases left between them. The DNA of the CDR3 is TGTGCCAGCAGCTTAGCTTCCGGGCGTGAGCAGTTCTTC. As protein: CASSLASGREQFF.

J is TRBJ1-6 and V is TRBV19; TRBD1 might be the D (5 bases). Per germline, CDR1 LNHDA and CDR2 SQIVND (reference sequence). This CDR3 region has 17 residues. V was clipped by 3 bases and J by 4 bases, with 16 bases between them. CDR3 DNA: TGTGCCAGTAGTATCCTCCGGGACGGATATTATAATTCACCCCTCCACTTT. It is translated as CASSILRDGYYNSPLHF.

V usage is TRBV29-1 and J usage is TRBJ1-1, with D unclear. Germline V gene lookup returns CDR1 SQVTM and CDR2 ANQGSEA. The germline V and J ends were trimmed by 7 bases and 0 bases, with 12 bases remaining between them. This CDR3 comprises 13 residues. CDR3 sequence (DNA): TGCAGCGCCGAGTTGACCATGAACACTGAAGCTTTCTTT. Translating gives CSAELTMNTEAFF.

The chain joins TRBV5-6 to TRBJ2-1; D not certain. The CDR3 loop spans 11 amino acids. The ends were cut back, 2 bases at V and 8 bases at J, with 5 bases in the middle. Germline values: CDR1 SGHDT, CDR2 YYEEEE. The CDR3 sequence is CASSFYHEQFF. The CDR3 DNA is TGTGCCAGCAGCTTTTATCATGAGCAGTTCTTC.

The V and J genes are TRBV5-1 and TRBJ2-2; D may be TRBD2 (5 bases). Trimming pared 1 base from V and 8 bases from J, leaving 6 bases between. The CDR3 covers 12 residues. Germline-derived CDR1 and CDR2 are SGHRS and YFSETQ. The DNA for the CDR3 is TGCGCCAGCAGCTTGAGAGGGGGGGAGCTGTTTTTT. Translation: CASSLRGGELFF.

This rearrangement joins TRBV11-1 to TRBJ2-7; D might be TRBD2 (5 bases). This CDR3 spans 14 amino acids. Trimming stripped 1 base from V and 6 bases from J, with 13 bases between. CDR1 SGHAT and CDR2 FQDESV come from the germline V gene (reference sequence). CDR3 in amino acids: CASSLGGNAFEQYF. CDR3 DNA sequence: TGTGCCAGCAGCTTAGGAGGGAATGCCTTCGAGCAGTACTTC.

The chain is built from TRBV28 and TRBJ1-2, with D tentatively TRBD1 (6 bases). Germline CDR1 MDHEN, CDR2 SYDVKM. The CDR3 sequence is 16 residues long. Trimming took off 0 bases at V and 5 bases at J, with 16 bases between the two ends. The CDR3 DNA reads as TGTGCCAGCAGTTTATGGAGCCAGGGGCTAGGGTATGGCTACACCTTC. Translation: CASSLWSQGLGYGYTF.

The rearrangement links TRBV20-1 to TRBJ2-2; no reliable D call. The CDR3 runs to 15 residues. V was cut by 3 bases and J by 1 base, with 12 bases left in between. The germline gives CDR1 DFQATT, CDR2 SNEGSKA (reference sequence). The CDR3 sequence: CSASSVTENTGELFF. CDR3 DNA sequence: TGCAGTGCTAGTTCGGTTACTGAGAACACCGGGGAGCTGTTTTTT.